Listed below are T cell receptor beta chains from one sample, sequenced in a study of T cells in Graves' hyperthyroidism and ophthalmopathy. MiXCR was run by TCRdb on the multiplex PCR reads, yielding one entry per CDR3 protein. The table includes some 270,000 distinct CDR3 sequences, about an eighth detected once. The sequenced material came from blood. The source of these receptors is a woman in her 30s with Graves' hyperthyroidism that later progressed to Graves' ophthalmopathy. CDR3s include the opening cysteine and the closing phenylalanine or tryptophan. The D gene is left open where the match is weak. For some rows the clone size is stated as once, few or many, or as a class when expanded; others skip it.

clone size,CDR3 length,V gene,D gene,J gene,CDR3 DNA,CDR3 protein
NA,16,TRBV24-1,NA,TRBJ2-3,TGTGCCACCAGTCTCCCCCAAGTAAGAGGGCCAGATACGCAGTATTTT,CATSLPQVRGPDTQYF
many,18,TRBV15,TRBD1,TRBJ2-7,TGTGCCACCAGCTTATTGGGATTACAGGGGGCCTCGCCATACGAGCAGTACTTC,CATSLLGLQGASPYEQYF
many,15,TRBV28,NA,TRBJ1-2,TGTGCCAGCAGTCCCCCAACAACAGGGTTATATGGCTACACCTTC,CASSPPTTGLYGYTF
NA,15,TRBV2,TRBD1,TRBJ1-1,TGTGCCAGCACCGGAAGAGGGACAGGGGTCACTGAAGCTTTCTTT,CASTGRGTGVTEAFF
few,14,TRBV5-4,NA,TRBJ2-5,TGTGCCAGCGCCTATCGGGACGGTCAAGAGACCCAGTACTTC,CASAYRDGQETQYF
many,14,TRBV7-6,NA,TRBJ2-7,TGTGCCAGCAGCGGCAGCGGGCCTGCCTACGAGCAGTACTTC,CASSGSGPAYEQYF
many,18,TRBV5-6,NA,TRBJ2-7,TGTGCCAGCAGCGTCGCCAGGACCCCCGGCGGTGGCTCCTACGAGCAGTACTTC,CASSVARTPGGGSYEQYF
many,15,TRBV13,TRBD2,TRBJ2-7,TGTGCCAGCAGCTCTCAGCGGGAGTCGAGGGTCGAGCAGTACTTC,CASSSQRESRVEQYF
many,15,TRBV20-1,TRBD1,TRBJ1-5,TGCAGTGCTAGTCTGGGACAGGTAATTCATCAGCCCCAGCATTTT,CSASLGQVIHQPQHF
many,17,TRBV24-1,NA,TRBJ2-3,TGTGCCACCAGTGATTCGGGTGCAGGAGGAACACGGGATACGCAGTATTTT,CATSDSGAGGTRDTQYF
many,12,TRBV6-1,NA,TRBJ2-7,TGTGCCAGCAGTAAAGGCGACTACGAGCAGTACTTC,CASSKGDYEQYF
many,15,TRBV2,TRBD2,TRBJ2-1,TGTGCCAGCAGGGGACTAGCGGGAGGGCCGGTTGAGCAGTTCTTC,CASRGLAGGPVEQFF
few,13,TRBV6-1,NA,TRBJ2-7,TGTGCCAGCAGACTGGAGGCCTCCTACGAGCAGTACTTC,CASRLEASYEQYF
many,16,TRBV4-1,TRBD1,TRBJ2-1,TGCGCCAGCAGCCAACCGGGACAGGCTTACGGCAATGAGCAGTTCTTC,CASSQPGQAYGNEQFF
NA,15,TRBV18,TRBD2,TRBJ2-5,TGTGCCAGCTCACGTAGCGGGGGAGCTCAAGAGACCCAGTACTTC,CASSRSGGAQETQYF
many,16,TRBV7-8,TRBD2,TRBJ2-2,TGTGCCAGCAGCTTAGGGCTAGCGGGAGTCACCGGGGAGCTGTTTTTT,CASSLGLAGVTGELFF
few,16,TRBV9,NA,TRBJ2-2,TGTGCCAGCAGCGTAGAGGTGGGAGGCCCTGCCGGGGAGCTGTTTTTT,CASSVEVGGPAGELFF
many,15,TRBV20-1,TRBD2,TRBJ2-1,TGCAGTGCAACTAGCGGTGACAGCTCCTACAATGAGCAGTTCTTC,CSATSGDSSYNEQFF
many,15,TRBV7-6,NA,TRBJ2-3,TGTGCCAGCAGCCAAAACAGGGGGGGTACAGATACGCAGTATTTT,CASSQNRGGTDTQYF
many,16,TRBV6-2/TRBV6-3,TRBD1,TRBJ2-1,TGTGCCAGCATCGCGAGGGACAGGAGCTCCTACAATGAGCAGTTCTTC,CASIARDRSSYNEQFF
few,15,TRBV5-4,NA,TRBJ2-1,TGTGCCAGCTCCGTCTACACCGGGGGCTACAATGAGCAGTTCTTC,CASSVYTGGYNEQFF
NA,17,TRBV6-6,TRBD2,TRBJ2-3,TGTGCCAGCAGTTACTCCTCTAGCGGGACTAGCACAGATACGCAGTATTTT,CASSYSSSGTSTDTQYF
many,15,TRBV11-1,NA,TRBJ2-5,TGTGCCAGCAGCTTAACAGGGAGTAGGCGAGAGACCCAGTACTTC,CASSLTGSRRETQYF
many,13,TRBV7-9,NA,TRBJ2-1,TGTGCCAGCAGCTTCGAGCCCAACAATGAGCAGTTCTTC,CASSFEPNNEQFF
many,15,TRBV5-1,NA,TRBJ2-1,TGCGCCAGCAGCTTGACAGCGGTTTCCTACAATGAGCAGTTCTTC,CASSLTAVSYNEQFF
many,15,TRBV19,TRBD1,TRBJ2-2,TGTGCCAGTAGCCAAGGACAGGGGAACACCGGGGAGCTGTTTTTT,CASSQGQGNTGELFF
few,14,TRBV20-1,TRBD2,TRBJ2-7,TGCAGTGCTAGGGCCACTAGCGGGAGGGTGGAGCAGTACTTC,CSARATSGRVEQYF
few,14,TRBV10-3,NA,TRBJ1-1,TGTGCCATCAGGGGGAGAGGGGGGAACACTGAAGCTTTCTTT,CAIRGRGGNTEAFF
many,14,TRBV10-3,TRBD2,TRBJ2-1,TGTGCCATCGCCGGGACTAGCGGACCCAATGAGCAGTTCTTC,CAIAGTSGPNEQFF
few,15,TRBV6-2/TRBV6-3,NA,TRBJ2-7,TGTGCCAGCAGTACCCCTGGGCGAGGGGGATACGAGCAGTACTTC,CASSTPGRGGYEQYF
NA,15,TRBV4-1,NA,TRBJ1-2,TGCGCCAGCAGCCAACCCCCTCGGGGTATCTATGGCTACACCTTC,CASSQPPRGIYGYTF
NA,15,TRBV7-2,NA,TRBJ1-5,TGTGCCAGCAGCCCAGTGGGAATCGGCAATCAGCCCCAGCATTTT,CASSPVGIGNQPQHF
NA,15,TRBV11-3,NA,TRBJ2-5,TGCGCCAGCAGCTTGGCAGACGGGCCACAAGAGACCCAGTACTTC,CASSLADGPQETQYF
NA,17,TRBV9,NA,TRBJ2-3,TGTGCCAGCAGCGTAGTCAGTGGAGGGGGCGGCACAGATACGCAGTATTTT,CASSVVSGGGGTDTQYF
many,12,TRBV12-3/TRBV12-4,NA,TRBJ1-5,TGTGCCAGCAGACAGGGTGCTCAGCCCCAGCATTTT,CASRQGAQPQHF
NA,15,TRBV19,TRBD2,TRBJ2-7,TGTGCCAGTAGTCCGGGGACTAGCGGGTTCTACGAGCAGTACTTC,CASSPGTSGFYEQYF
NA,11,TRBV6-1,NA,TRBJ1-2,TGTGCCACATCGCAGGGTAATGGCTACACCTTC,CATSQGNGYTF
few,12,TRBV20-1,TRBD1,TRBJ1-1,TGCAGTGCTGTCCACAGGGGAACTGAAGTTTTCTTT,CSAVHRGTEVFF
NA,19,TRBV6-2/TRBV6-3,TRBD2,TRBJ2-2,TGTGCCAGCAGTTACCCCGGGACTAGCGGGAGGGCCGTAACCGGGGAGCTGTTCTTT,CASSYPGTSGRAVTGELFF
many,18,TRBV6-2/TRBV6-3,NA,TRBJ2-3,TGTGCCAGCAGTTACTCGATAGTTCGGGATCCTTCGTTGGATACGCAGTATTTT,CASSYSIVRDPSLDTQYF
many,13,TRBV29-1,TRBD1,TRBJ1-1,TGCAGCGTCGAACAGGGGGAGAACACTGAAGCTTTCTTT,CSVEQGENTEAFF